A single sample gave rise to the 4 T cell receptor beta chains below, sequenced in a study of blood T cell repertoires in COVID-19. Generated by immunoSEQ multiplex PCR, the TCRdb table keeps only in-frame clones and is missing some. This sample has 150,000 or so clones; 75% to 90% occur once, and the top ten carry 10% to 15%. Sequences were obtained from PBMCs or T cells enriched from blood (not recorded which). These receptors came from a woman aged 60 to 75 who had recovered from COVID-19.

CDR3 sequence: CASVPTSVQETQYF. The CDR3 nucleotides are TGTGCCAGCGTGCCAACTAGCGTGCAAGAGACCCAGTACTTC. The rearrangement joins TRBV2 to TRBJ2-5; 7 bases agree with TRBD2. CDR1 and CDR2 (germline): SNHLY, FYNNEI. Losses at the gene ends were 8 bases for V and 2 bases for J; bases not matched to a gene: 8. The CDR3 covers 14 residues.

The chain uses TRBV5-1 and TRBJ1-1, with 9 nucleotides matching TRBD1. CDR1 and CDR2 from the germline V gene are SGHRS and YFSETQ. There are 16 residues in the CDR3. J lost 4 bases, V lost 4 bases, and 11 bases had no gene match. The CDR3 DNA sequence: TGCGCCAGCAGCCAAAAATACAGGGGGCGATTCACTGAAGCTTTCTTT. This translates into CASSQKYRGRFTEAFF.

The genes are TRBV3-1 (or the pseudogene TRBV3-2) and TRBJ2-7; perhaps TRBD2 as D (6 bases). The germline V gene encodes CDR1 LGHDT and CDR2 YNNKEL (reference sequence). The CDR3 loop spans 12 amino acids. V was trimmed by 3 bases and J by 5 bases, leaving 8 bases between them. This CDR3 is CASSHSGDEQYF. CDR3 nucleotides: TGTGCCAGCAGCCATTCGGGGGACGAGCAGTACTTC.

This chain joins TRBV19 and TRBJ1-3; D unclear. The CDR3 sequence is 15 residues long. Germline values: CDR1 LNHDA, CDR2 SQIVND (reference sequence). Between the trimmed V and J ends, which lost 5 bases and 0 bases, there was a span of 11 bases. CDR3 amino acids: CASSPRRSSGNTIYF. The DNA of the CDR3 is TGTGCCAGTAGTCCCCGACGGAGCTCTGGAAACACCATATATTTT.